Following are 6 T cell receptor beta chains from one sample sequenced in a study of identifying expanded T cells in peripheral blood. The data were produced by immunoSEQ multiplex PCR, yet TCRdb's version contains in-frame clones alone and is incomplete. The sample carries about 76,000 clones, roughly 81% recorded once. The sequenced sample consisted of blood. Receptors originate from a person aged 18 to 75 in good health.

The rearrangement uses TRBV9 and TRBJ1-1, with TRBD1 matching 7 bases. Trimming took 3 bases from V and 3 from J; bases not matched to a gene: 5. The CDR3 extends over 14 amino acids. Germline V gene data show CDR1 as SGDLS and CDR2 as YYNGEE. DNA of the CDR3: TGTGCCAGCAGCGCTAGGGGGCAGGACACTGAAGCTTTCTTT. Its protein product is CASSARGQDTEAFF. The whole variable domain, filled in from reference TRBV9 and TRBJ1-1, reads DSGVTQTPKHLITATGQRVTLRCSPRSGDLSVYWYQQSLDQGLQFLIQYYNGEERAKGNILERFSAQQFPDLHSELNLSSLELGDSALYFCASSARGQDTEAFFGQGTRLTVV.

This rearrangement joins TRBV28 to TRBJ1-2; the D is unclear. The germline CDR1 and CDR2 sequences are MDHEN and SYDVKM. The CDR3 is 12 residues long. V was shortened by 8 bases and J by 0 bases, with 7 bases between the two germline ends. The CDR3: CASHDTNYGYTF. DNA of the CDR3: TGTGCCAGCCACGATACTAACTATGGCTACACCTTC.

This rearrangement joins TRBV5-4 to TRBJ2-7; TRBD2 matches at 9 bases. The CDR3 length is 12 residues. The germline gives CDR1 SGHNT, CDR2 YYREEE (reference sequence). Unmatched junction bases numbered 2, after V lost 7 bases and J lost 3 bases. The CDR3 DNA sequence: TGTGCCAGCGGGCGGGGGGGCTACGAGCAGTACTTC. Its translation is CASGRGGYEQYF.

The V gene is TRBV5-1, the J gene TRBJ2-3; TRBD1 agrees at 8 bases. Germline trimming cut 3 bases from V and 6 bases from J; bases unmatched to any gene: 6. CDR3 length equals 14 residues. The germline V gene has CDR1 SGHRS and CDR2 YFSETQ. CDR3 nucleotides: TGCGCCAGCAGCTCGGCGCAGGGGGCGGATACGCAGTATTTT. This sequence encodes CASSSAQGADTQYF.

This clone was counted a single time. The chain is built from TRBV7-2 and TRBJ2-1; no reliable D call. Trimming took 7 bases from V and 6 from J, leaving 16 bases between them. The CDR3 extends over 14 amino acids. The germline gives CDR1 SGHTA, CDR2 FQGNSA. For the CDR3, the DNA is TGTGCCAGCACCACCCCCCGGTCGGGCAATGAGCAGTTCTTC. Translation gives CASTTPRSGNEQFF.

The chain recombines TRBV4-2 with TRBJ2-7; D call uncertain. CDR1 and CDR2 from the germline V gene are LGHNA and YNFKEQ. V lost 0 bases to trimming and J lost 2 bases, with 11 bases between them. This CDR3 has 15 amino acids. Written as DNA, the CDR3 is TGTGCCAGCAGCCAAGAATGGGCTATGACCTACGAGCAGTACTTC. Protein sequence: CASSQEWAMTYEQYF.